A single sample is the source of the 2 T cell receptor beta chains below, sequenced in a study of vaccination and CD4 T cells after COVID-19. Their antigens are not known. With the Oncomine TCR Beta short-read assay, DNA from cultured CD4+ T cells was sequenced. TCRdb independently ran MiXCR on the PCR reads; one entry per CDR3 protein. This table holds some 11,000 distinct CDR3 sequences, 25% found once. As to treatment: approximately 9-day PBMC culture with coronavirus spike peptide pools or control peptides (ViraFEST assay). Sequencing was performed on CD4+ T cells from blood, cultured in vitro, taken after SARS-CoV-2 vaccination. The receptors shown here come from a human donor who had recovered from COVID-19.

This clonotype was counted a few times. The rearrangement uses TRBV20-1 and TRBJ1-5; possibly TRBD1 for D (6 bases). This CDR3 comprises 15 residues. V lost 0 bases and J 6 bases, leaving 15 bases between the germline ends. The germline gives CDR1 DFQATT, CDR2 SNEGSKA (reference sequence). CDR3 residues: CSARDHGGPGQPQHF. The CDR3 DNA reads as TGCAGTGCTAGAGATCACGGGGGGCCCGGTCAGCCCCAGCATTTT.

This rearrangement joins TRBV6-5 to TRBJ1-5, with D unclear. The V gene's germline CDR1 is MNHEY and CDR2 SVGAGI. Trimming removed 4 bases from V and 3 bases from J, with 10 bases in between. CDR3 length: 14 amino acids. The CDR3 loop reads CASSSGPPNQPQHF. The CDR3 nucleotides are TGTGCCAGCAGTTCCGGACCGCCCAATCAGCCCCAGCATTTT.